This T cell receptor (beta chain) emerged from a study of blood T cell repertoires in COVID-19. About the research overall: Researchers got acute and convalescent COVID-19 samples from the United States, Italy and Spain.

Germline CDR1 reads MNHEY; CDR2 reads SVGEGT. The V end lost 6 bases, the J end lost 3 bases, and 14 bases lay between the germline ends. The CDR3 sequence is 15 residues long. Generated by immunoSEQ multiplex PCR, the TCRdb table keeps only in-frame clones and is missing some. Among roughly 67,000 clones, 60% to 85% were seen once, and the ten largest hold roughly a quarter. The clonotype was recovered from a human donor in a cohort sampled during active COVID-19. Sequenced material: peripheral blood. The V gene is TRBV6-2 or TRBV6-3, the J gene TRBJ2-2, with D maybe TRBD1 (5 bases). The CDR3 spells CASSVWGADTGELFF. CDR3 bases: TGTGCCAGCAGCGTATGGGGCGCGGACACCGGGGAGCTGTTTTTT.